This passage covers 27 T cell receptor beta chains from one sample sequenced in a study of Ad26.COV2.S vaccination and SARS-CoV-2 variants. Profiled with immunoSEQ multiplex PCR; TCRdb holds only in-frame clones, not every one. There are about 680,000 clones in the sample; roughly 90% occur only once, and 1.5% lies in the top ten. Regarding treatment: some 20 received Ad26.COV2.S at low or high dose, single or two shots; about 5 received placebo; per-sample allocation not given. Sampling took place 63 days after the first vaccine or placebo injection. This specimen consisted of peripheral blood, obtained in a trial of Ad26.COV2.S vaccine versus placebo. The receptors come from a person between 18 and 65 years old who received the Ad26.COV2.S COVID-19 vaccine or a placebo.

The chain joins TRBV29-1 to TRBJ1-1; 9 nucleotides agree with TRBD1. V was clipped by 6 bases and J by 4 bases; unmatched bases: 6. The CDR3 loop spans 13 amino acids. The germline V gene encodes CDR1 SQVTM and CDR2 ANQGSEA. CDR3 amino acids: CSVRGQGSTEAFF. The CDR3 coding sequence is TGCAGCGTCCGTGGACAGGGGAGCACTGAAGCTTTCTTT.

The chain links TRBV19 to TRBJ1-2; 7 bases match TRBD1. This CDR3 is 14 amino acids long. J lost 0 bases, V lost 5 bases, and 3 bases had no gene match. CDR1 is LNHDA, CDR2 SQIVND, per germline (reference sequence). CDR3: CASSWDRPNYGYTF. DNA of the CDR3: TGTGCCAGTAGTTGGGACAGACCTAACTATGGCTACACCTTC.

V usage is TRBV5-1 and J usage is TRBJ1-1, with 7 bases fitting TRBD1. V lost 1 base to trimming and J lost 3 bases; unmatched junction nucleotides: 3. Per the germline V gene, CDR1 is SGHRS and CDR2 is YFSETQ. The CDR3 is made up of 14 amino acids. Here the CDR3 reads CASSLHGQDTEAFF. In DNA form, the CDR3 reads TGCGCCAGCAGCTTGCACGGACAGGACACTGAAGCTTTCTTT.

The rearrangement uses TRBV14 and TRBJ2-7; TRBD2 might be the D (5 bases). Trimming removed 0 bases from V and 2 bases from J, with 14 bases in between. This CDR3 spans 16 amino acids. The germline V gene has CDR1 SGHDN and CDR2 FVKESK. Here the CDR3 reads CASSQDRGSAAYEQYF. The CDR3 region has the DNA TGTGCCAGCAGCCAAGATCGGGGATCAGCGGCCTACGAGCAGTACTTC.

The V and J genes are TRBV2 and TRBJ1-5; no clear D gene. Trimming left V 3 bases short and J 1 base short, with 10 bases between. The CDR3 sequence is 15 residues long. Germline V CDR1 and CDR2: SNHLY, FYNNEI. CDR3 residues: CASSDNRRSNQPQHF. CDR3 sequence (DNA): TGTGCCAGCAGTGACAACCGACGGAGCAATCAGCCCCAGCATTTT.

This sequence joins TRBV11-3 and TRBJ2-1, with TRBD2 identical over 15 bases. V shed 4 bases, J shed 7 bases, and the junction held 8 bases outside the gene matches. The CDR3 runs 17 residues. Germline CDR1 is SGHNT and CDR2 is YENEEA. The DNA for the CDR3 is TGTGCCAGCAGCTCTGGACTAGCGGGGGGGCGATGGAATGAGCAGTTCTTC. This encodes CASSSGLAGGRWNEQFF.

This chain connects TRBV5-6 to TRBJ1-2; D is unclear. V was pared by 4 bases and J by 2 bases, with 3 bases between. This CDR3 is built from 11 residues. CDR1 SGHDT and CDR2 YYEEEE come from the germline V gene. CDR3 region: CASSTNYGYTF. The CDR3, as DNA: TGTGCCAGCAGCACCAACTATGGCTACACCTTC.

About this clone itself: This sample includes further DNA sequences coding for the same CDR3. The chain has TRBV5-1 and TRBJ2-5; D is uncertain. CDR3 size: 12 residues. V lost 2 bases to trimming and J lost 1 base, with 3 bases between them. Germline V lookup: CDR1 SGHRS, CDR2 YFSETQ. CDR3 nucleotides: TGCGCCAGCAGCTTCCTCCAAGAGACCCAGTACTTC. Its translation: CASSFLQETQYF.

This clone occurred once. The chain joins TRBV7-6 to TRBJ2-7; 7 bases match TRBD1. The germline gives CDR1 SGHVS, CDR2 FNYEAQ. The CDR3 is 14 amino acids. V shed 2 bases and J 0 bases; nucleotides not matched to a gene: 1. The CDR3 DNA sequence: TGTGCCAGCAGCTTATGGGACAGCTCCTACGAGCAGTACTTC. This codes for CASSLWDSSYEQYF.

The chain employs TRBV7-9 and TRBJ1-2, with D possibly TRBD1 on 5 matching bases. The length of the CDR3 is 14 residues. Trimming took 5 bases from V and 5 from J, leaving 15 bases between them. Looked up from germline, CDR1 is SEHNR and CDR2 is FQNEAQ (reference sequence). CDR3 residues: CASSPPGLWYGYTF. The CDR3 DNA follows: TGTGCCAGCAGCCCCCCAGGGTTGTGGTATGGCTACACCTTC.

V usage is TRBV3-1 (or the pseudogene TRBV3-2) and J usage is TRBJ2-3, with 14 bases identical to TRBD2. The CDR3 totals 16 residues. CDR1 LGHDT and CDR2 YNNKEL come from the germline V gene (reference sequence). The V gene end was trimmed by 1 base and the J gene end by 4 bases; junction bases not matched to a gene: 1. As DNA, the CDR3 is TGTGCCAGCAGCCAAGGGACTAGCGGGGGGCCAGATACGCAGTATTTT. Its translation is CASSQGTSGGPDTQYF.

The genes are TRBV19 and TRBJ1-2; 9 bases match TRBD1. The CDR3 spans 14 residues. Per the germline V gene, CDR1 is LNHDA and CDR2 is SQIVND (reference sequence). With 3 bases clipped from V and 5 bases from J, the junction kept 4 bases outside the gene matches. CDR3 DNA sequence: TGTGCCAGTAGTATTTCCGGGACAGGGTATGGCTACACCTTC. Residues: CASSISGTGYGYTF.

The chain uses TRBV10-1 and TRBJ1-2, with 8 bases that match TRBD1. Germline lookup yields CDR1 WNHNN and CDR2 SYGVQD (reference sequence). The V gene end was trimmed by 10 bases and the J gene end by 7 bases; junction bases not matched to a gene: 14. The CDR3 runs to 14 residues. The CDR3 bases are TGCGCCACCCCTCGACAGGGGAGAACGCGTGGCTACACCTTC. Protein sequence: CATPRQGRTRGYTF.

V is TRBV7-9 and J is TRBJ2-1; the match to TRBD1 covers 7 bases. The CDR3 consists of 14 residues. The junction had 4 bases not matched to a gene; V was cut back by 2 bases and J by 6 bases. From germline, CDR1 is SEHNR and CDR2 FQNEAQ (reference sequence). The CDR3 loop reads CASSLSQGVNEQFF. CDR3 bases: TGTGCCAGCAGCTTAAGCCAGGGGGTCAATGAGCAGTTCTTC.

The chain links TRBV7-2 to TRBJ1-2; 8 bases map to TRBD1. This CDR3 is 16 amino acids long. After removal of 5 bases from V and 1 base from J, the junction contained 9 bases not matched to a gene. Looked up from germline, CDR1 is SGHTA and CDR2 is FQGNSA. The CDR3 coding sequence is TGTGCCAGCAGCCTTATGGGCAGGGGGCATAACTATGGCTACACCTTC. It is translated as CASSLMGRGHNYGYTF.

This chain uses TRBV20-1 with TRBJ1-2; no clear D gene. Between the trimmed V and J ends, which lost 6 bases and 7 bases, there was a span of 12 bases. This CDR3 region has 11 residues. CDR1 and CDR2 from the germline V gene are DFQATT and SNEGSKA (reference sequence). For the CDR3, the DNA is TGCAGTGCCCCAGAGATCGGTGGCTACACCTTC. Translated: CSAPEIGGYTF.

V is TRBV25-1 and J is TRBJ2-5, with a weak D call TRBD2 (5 bases). The germline V and J ends were trimmed by 0 bases and 4 bases, with 9 bases remaining between them. Germline values: CDR1 MGHDK, CDR2 SYGVNS. This CDR3 is 14 amino acids long. The CDR3 sequence: CASSEYSSLETQYF. The DNA for the CDR3 is TGTGCCAGCAGTGAATATTCTAGCCTAGAGACCCAGTACTTC.

The chain joins TRBV27 to TRBJ2-2; D possibly corresponds to TRBD1 (6 bases). Trimming took 0 bases from V and 8 from J, leaving 10 bases between them. The length of the CDR3 is 14 residues. Germline V gene sequence: CDR1 MNHEY, CDR2 SMNVEV (reference sequence). The chain's CDR3 is CASSLSDSAGELFF. As DNA, the CDR3 is TGTGCCAGCAGTTTATCGGACAGTGCAGGGGAGCTGTTTTTT.

The rearrangement links TRBV5-1 to TRBJ2-7; D remains unclear. The germline V gene has CDR1 SGHRS and CDR2 YFSETQ. The CDR3 spans 12 residues. Trimming shortened V by 5 bases and J by 4 bases, and 10 bases separated the two germline ends. The CDR3 region is CASSGIGYEQYF. CDR3 coding DNA: TGCGCCAGCAGTGGGATTGGGTACGAGCAGTACTTC.

The chain is built from TRBV11-3 and TRBJ2-7, with unresolved D. The CDR3 is 13 residues long. Germline assignment: CDR1 SGHNT and CDR2 YENEEA. Trimming took off 2 bases at V and 6 bases at J, with 11 bases between the two ends. The DNA for the CDR3 is TGTGCCAGCAGCTTAAAATGGTCCACCGAGCAGTACTTC. It codes for CASSLKWSTEQYF.

In its sample, this clone was seen once. V is TRBV5-1 and J is TRBJ2-7, with 7 bases identical to TRBD1. The CDR3 is made up of 16 amino acids. Germline V lookup: CDR1 SGHRS, CDR2 YFSETQ. The junction had 12 bases not matched to a gene; V was cut back by 4 bases and J by 2 bases. The CDR3 protein is CASSAVDRTHTYEQYF. In DNA form, the CDR3 reads TGCGCCAGCAGCGCGGTGGACAGGACCCATACCTACGAGCAGTACTTC.

This clone was detected once. This chain connects TRBV6-1 to TRBJ2-3; TRBD1 matches at 8 bases. This CDR3 has 16 amino acids. The J segment lost 3 bases and the V segment lost 1 base, leaving 6 bases of the junction unmatched. CDR1 MNHNS and CDR2 SASEGT come from the germline V gene. CDR3 residues: CASSEGRGPRTDTQYF. The DNA for the CDR3 is TGTGCCAGCAGTGAAGGCAGGGGGCCTAGGACAGATACGCAGTATTTT.

V and J are TRBV5-1 and TRBJ1-6, with a weak D call TRBD1 (5 bases). CDR1 is SGHRS, CDR2 YFSETQ, per germline. Between the trimmed V and J ends, which lost 4 bases and 2 bases, there was a span of 19 bases. This CDR3 has 18 residues. CDR3 protein: CASSIQGLRGTYNSPLHF. The CDR3 bases are TGCGCCAGCAGCATACAAGGGCTCCGGGGCACCTATAATTCACCCCTCCACTTT.

This clone was seen a single time. The V gene is TRBV5-8, the J gene TRBJ1-2; a weak D match, TRBD1 (6 bases). Germline-derived CDR1 and CDR2 are SGHTS and YDEGEE. V shed 0 bases and J shed 5 bases, with 11 bases lying between them. The CDR3 contains 14 residues. CDR3 in amino acids: CASSLVLRGYGYTF. In DNA, the CDR3 is TGTGCCAGCAGCTTGGTGCTCAGGGGATATGGCTACACCTTC.

The J gene is TRBJ2-7, the V gene TRBV3-1 (or the pseudogene TRBV3-2); D uncertain. This CDR3 region has 11 residues. CDR1 and CDR2 (germline): LGHDT, YNNKEL (reference sequence). The germline V and J ends were trimmed by 4 bases and 5 bases, with 6 bases remaining between them. The CDR3 DNA is TGTGCCAGCAGCCGAGGCAACGAGCAGTACTTC. It encodes CASSRGNEQYF.

The V call is TRBV6-4, the J call TRBJ2-1; 7 bases fit TRBD2. The J segment lost 8 bases and the V segment lost 4 bases, leaving 5 bases of the junction unmatched. CDR3 size: 13 residues. Germline V CDR1 and CDR2: MRHNA, SNTAGT. CDR3 coding DNA: TGTGCCAGCAGTGGGACTAGTACGGATGAGCAGTTCTTC. It codes for CASSGTSTDEQFF.

The chain is built from TRBV4-3 and TRBJ2-7, with TRBD1 matching 9 bases. The CDR3 length is 15 residues. Per germline, CDR1 LGHNA and CDR2 YSLEER. J was trimmed by 3 bases and V by 3 bases; bases with no gene match: 6. The CDR3 DNA sequence: TGCGCCAGCAGCCAGTTGGGGACAGGGTTCTACGAGCAGTACTTC. Translating it yields CASSQLGTGFYEQYF.